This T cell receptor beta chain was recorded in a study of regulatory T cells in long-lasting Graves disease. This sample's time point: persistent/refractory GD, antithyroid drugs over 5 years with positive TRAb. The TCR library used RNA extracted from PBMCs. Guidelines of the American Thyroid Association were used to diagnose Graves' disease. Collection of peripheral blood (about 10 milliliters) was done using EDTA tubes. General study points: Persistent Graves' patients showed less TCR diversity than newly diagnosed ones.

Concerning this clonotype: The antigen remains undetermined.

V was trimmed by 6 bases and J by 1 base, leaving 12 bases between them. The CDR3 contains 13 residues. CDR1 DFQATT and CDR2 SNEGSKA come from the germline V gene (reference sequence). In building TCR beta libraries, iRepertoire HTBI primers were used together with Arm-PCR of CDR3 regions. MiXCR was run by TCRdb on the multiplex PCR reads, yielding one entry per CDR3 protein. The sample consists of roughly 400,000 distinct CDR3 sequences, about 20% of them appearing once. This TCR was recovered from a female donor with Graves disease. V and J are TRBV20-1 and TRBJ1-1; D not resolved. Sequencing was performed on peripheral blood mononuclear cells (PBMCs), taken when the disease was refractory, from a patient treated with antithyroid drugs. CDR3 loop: CSAMDPENTEAFF. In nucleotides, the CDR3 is TGCAGTGCCATGGACCCAGAGAACACTGAAGCTTTCTTT.